The 13 T cell receptor beta chains below were found in one sample sequenced in a study of blood T cell repertoires in COVID-19. The table came from immunoSEQ multiplex PCR; TCRdb's copy has only in-frame clones and leaves some out. The sample shows approximately 28,000 clones, around 87% of them seen only once. Material for sequencing was peripheral blood. The receptor set was obtained from a woman aged 55-69 years with active COVID-19.

The chain joins TRBV12-3 or TRBV12-4 to TRBJ2-5, with D maybe TRBD1 (6 bases). This CDR3 region has 13 residues. V lost 7 bases and J lost 5, with 14 bases in between. The CDR3 coding sequence is TGTGCCAGCACCTCGGAGAGGGGGGAGACCCAGTACTTC. Translated: CASTSERGETQYF.

This clone is a singleton in its sample. The rearrangement links TRBV5-8 to TRBJ2-2, with 9 bases that match TRBD2. Per the germline V gene, CDR1 is SGHTS and CDR2 is YDEGEE. The V gene end was trimmed by 0 bases and the J gene end by 3 bases; junction bases not matched to a gene: 3. This CDR3 comprises 16 residues. The CDR3 DNA reads TGTGCCAGCAGCTTGGCTTTAGCGGGAGACACCGGGGAGCTGTTTTTT. Its protein is CASSLALAGDTGELFF.

The CDR3 loop is CSASRQGVQETQYF. CDR3 DNA sequence: TGCAGTGCTAGTCGACAGGGGGTCCAAGAGACCCAGTACTTC. This chain links TRBV20-1 with TRBJ2-5; TRBD1 matches 9 bases. This CDR3 spans 14 amino acids. Trimming took 3 bases from V and 1 from J; bases not matched to a gene: 3. Per the germline V gene, CDR1 is DFQATT and CDR2 is SNEGSKA (reference sequence).

This chain uses TRBV4-1 with TRBJ2-7, with a weak D call TRBD2 (5 bases). The V and J ends lost 1 base and 1 base respectively, with 8 bases between them. Germline CDR1 reads MGHRA; CDR2 reads YSYEKL. The CDR3 has 14 amino acids. CDR3 DNA: TGCGCCAGCAGCCAAGGGACTCTATCCTACGAGCAGTACTTC. Translation gives CASSQGTLSYEQYF.

The rearrangement uses TRBV3-1 (or the pseudogene TRBV3-2) and TRBJ1-2; 7 bases fit TRBD1. This CDR3 comprises 17 residues. The V gene's germline CDR1 is LGHDT and CDR2 YNNKEL (reference sequence). The ends lost 5 bases at V and 5 bases at J; junction bases unmatched: 17. CDR3 in amino acids: CASSSSGQARGYYGYTF. In DNA, the CDR3 is TGTGCCAGCAGCTCCTCAGGACAGGCAAGGGGGTATTATGGCTACACCTTC.

J is TRBJ2-1 and V is TRBV7-2; D is unclear. CDR3 length equals 12 residues. Germline lookup yields CDR1 SGHTA and CDR2 FQGNSA. V lost 4 bases to trimming and J lost 4 bases, with 5 bases between them. The CDR3 here is CASSSLYNEQFF. CDR3 DNA: TGTGCCAGCAGCTCCTTATACAATGAGCAGTTCTTC.

This chain uses TRBV30 with TRBJ2-7; D is ambiguous. The length of the CDR3 is 14 residues. The germline CDR1 and CDR2 sequences are GTSNPN and SVGIG (reference sequence). Trimming took 7 bases from V and 0 from J, leaving 16 bases between them. In nucleotides, the CDR3 is TGTGCCTTTGCAGTGCTCCCTAGCTCCTACGAGCAGTACTTC. This codes for CAFAVLPSSYEQYF. Full variable domain (remainder filled in from reference TRBV30 and TRBJ2-7): SQTIHQWPATLVQPVGSPLSLECTVEGTSNPNLYWYRQAAGRGLQLLFYSVGIGQISSEVPQNLSASRPQDRQFILSSKKLLLSDSGFYLCAFAVLPSSYEQYFGPGTRLTVT.

The chain carries TRBV29-1 and TRBJ2-7; 8 positions match TRBD2. The CDR3 is 14 residues long. V was pared by 4 bases and J by 7 bases, with 12 bases of the junction left unmatched. CDR1 SQVTM and CDR2 ANQGSEA come from the germline V gene. In nucleotides, the CDR3 is TGCAGCGTTGGTCGTAGCGGGGCGCGGGAAGAGCAGTACTTC. Translated: CSVGRSGAREEQYF.

This CDR3 reads CSADPGTADTQYF. CDR3 in DNA: TGCAGCGCTGACCCCGGGACAGCAGATACGCAGTATTTT. V gene TRBV29-1 combines with J gene TRBJ2-3; TRBD1 matches at 7 bases. CDR3 length: 13 amino acids. V shed 7 bases and J 4 bases; nucleotides not matched to a gene: 8. Germline CDR1 SQVTM, CDR2 ANQGSEA.

This chain joins TRBV25-1 and TRBJ2-3, with 9 bases lining up with TRBD2. Trimming cost V 3 bases and J 5 bases; bases outside gene matches: 3. The germline gives CDR1 MGHDK, CDR2 SYGVNS. There are 14 residues in the CDR3. The CDR3 coding sequence is TGTGCCAGCAGTGATAGCGGGAGACGAGATACGCAGTATTTT. This encodes CASSDSGRRDTQYF. Filled out from reference TRBV25-1 and TRBJ2-3, the complete variable domain reads EADIYQTPRYLVIGTGKKITLECSQTMGHDKMYWYQQDPGMELHLIHYSYGVNSTEKGDLSSESTVSRIRTEHFPLTLESARPSHTSQYLCASSDSGRRDTQYFGPGTRLTVL.

This sequence joins TRBV5-6 and TRBJ1-2; D remains ambiguous. Between the trimmed V and J ends, which lost 0 bases and 7 bases, there was a span of 10 bases. This CDR3 has 13 amino acids. Germline CDR1 SGHDT, CDR2 YYEEEE. In DNA, the CDR3 is TGTGCCAGCAGCTTGGGGGTCTCTAGTGGCTACACCTTC. Its translation is CASSLGVSSGYTF.

V gene TRBV9 combines with J gene TRBJ2-2; 7 positions match TRBD1. V lost 3 bases and J lost 0; bases outside the gene matches: 5. The germline gives CDR1 SGDLS, CDR2 YYNGEE. The CDR3 length is 16 residues. CDR3 sequence (DNA): TGTGCCAGCAGCGGATCCGGGACAGCGAACACCGGGGAGCTGTTTTTT. Translated: CASSGSGTANTGELFF. Using reference TRBV9 and TRBJ2-2 for the parts outside the CDR3, the full variable domain is DSGVTQTPKHLITATGQRVTLRCSPRSGDLSVYWYQQSLDQGLQFLIQYYNGEERAKGNILERFSAQQFPDLHSELNLSSLELGDSALYFCASSGSGTANTGELFFGEGSRLTVL.

The chain has TRBV7-7 and TRBJ2-2; D possibly corresponds to TRBD1 (5 bases). The length of the CDR3 is 15 residues. Trimming stripped 1 base from V and 6 bases from J, with 12 bases between. The V gene's germline CDR1 is SSHAT and CDR2 FNYEAQ (reference sequence). CDR3 sequence (DNA): TGTGCCAGCAGCTTAGGGCAGGGCACGGCCGGGGAGCTGTTTTTT. Translated: CASSLGQGTAGELFF.